The 21 T cell receptor beta chains presented below share a single source sample, sequenced in a study of blood T cell repertoires in COVID-19. The assay was immunoSEQ multiplex PCR, and TCRdb's table has in-frame clones only and misses some. The table includes about 200,000 clones, about 85% detected once. The sample comprised PBMCs or T cells enriched from blood (not recorded which). These receptors all come from a man aged 40-49 years who had recovered from COVID-19.

This chain links TRBV21-1 with TRBJ1-1; the table assigns TRBD1, which was not confirmed against the DNA. TRBV21-1 is noted as a pseudogene. The CDR3 consists of 16 residues. The CDR3 DNA sequence: TGTGCCAGCAGCAAATACGAGCAGGGACAGAACACTGAAGCTTTCTTT. This gives the protein CASSKYEQGQNTEAFF.

This clone was picked up one time. The CDR3 loop is CASSYSLTYEQYF. The CDR3 DNA reads TGTGCCAGCAGTTACTCACTTACCTACGAGCAGTACTTC. J is TRBJ2-7 and V is TRBV6-5, with D unclear. The CDR3 has 13 residues. The V end lost 0 bases, the J end lost 2 bases, and 5 bases lay between the germline ends. The germline gives CDR1 MNHEY, CDR2 SVGAGI.

This chain uses TRBV6-2 or TRBV6-3 with TRBJ2-5, with a possible D match to TRBD2 (5 bases). This CDR3 contains 16 residues. V lost 6 bases to trimming and J lost 0 bases, with 17 bases between them. CDR1 is MNHEY, CDR2 SVGEGT, per germline. This CDR3 reads CASSTRGGRDQETQYF. The CDR3 nucleotides are TGTGCCAGCAGCACCAGAGGAGGTAGGGACCAAGAGACCCAGTACTTC.

The chain couples TRBV12-2 to TRBJ2-7; the D segment call TRBD1 is taken from the table without a DNA check. TRBV12-2 constitutes a pseudogene. This CDR3 has 12 residues. CDR3 sequence (DNA): TGTGCAGCACGCAGGCCGTACTACGAGCAGTACTTC. This gives the protein CAARRPYYEQYF.

The chain links TRBV6-1 to TRBJ1-2, with 7 bases aligning to TRBD1. This CDR3 is built from 14 residues. The germline CDR1 and CDR2 sequences are MNHNS and SASEGT. V shed 2 bases, J shed 2 bases, and the junction held 2 bases outside the gene matches. The CDR3 region has the DNA TGTGCCAGCAGTGAATCGACAGGGAACTATGGCTACACCTTC. It codes for CASSESTGNYGYTF.

J is TRBJ2-3 and V is TRBV18, with D possibly matching TRBD2 (6 bases). The V gene's germline CDR1 is KGHSH and CDR2 LQKENI. V was pared by 1 base and J by 4 bases, with 15 bases between. This CDR3 contains 16 residues. The CDR3 is CASSPQGGVGPDTQYF. The CDR3 DNA sequence: TGTGCCAGCTCACCACAAGGCGGGGTCGGCCCAGATACGCAGTATTTT.

CDR3 DNA: TGTGCCAGCAGCAAAGGGGGCACACTGAACACTGAAGCTTTCTTT. This sequence encodes CASSKGGTLNTEAFF. The chain combines TRBV5-4 with TRBJ1-1; 7 nucleotides align to TRBD1. Germline V lookup: CDR1 SGHNT, CDR2 YYREEE (reference sequence). The V segment lost 4 bases and the J segment 0 bases; nucleotides outside the gene matches: 6. CDR3 size: 15 residues.

The chain is built from TRBV5-1 and TRBJ2-2, with D possibly matching TRBD1 (7 bases). The V gene lost 3 bases and the J gene lost 2 bases, with 14 bases spanning the gap. From germline, CDR1 is SGHRS and CDR2 YFSETQ. The CDR3 has 16 amino acids. The CDR3: CASSYQGGSNTGELFF. CDR3 coding DNA: TGCGCCAGCAGCTACCAGGGGGGTAGCAACACCGGGGAGCTGTTTTTT. Full variable domain (missing parts from reference TRBV5-1 and TRBJ2-2): KAGVTQTPRYLIKTRGQQVTLSCSPISGHRSVSWYQQTPGQGLQFLFEYFSETQRNKGNFPGRFSGRQFSNSRSEMNVSTLELGDSALYLCASSYQGGSNTGELFFGEGSRLTVL.

This chain connects TRBV27 to TRBJ1-1, with a weak D call TRBD1 (6 bases). The V end was cut by 3 bases, the J end by 10 bases, with 15 bases between. Germline CDR1 reads MNHEY; CDR2 reads SMNVEV (reference sequence). The CDR3 has 13 amino acids. CDR3 protein: CASSLEQGLRAFF. Written as DNA, the CDR3 is TGTGCCAGCAGTTTGGAACAGGGTTTACGAGCTTTCTTT.

The J gene is TRBJ2-7, the V gene TRBV27; 14 bases are a match to TRBD2. Trimming cost V 6 bases and J 5 bases; bases outside gene matches: 6. The V gene's germline CDR1 is MNHEY and CDR2 SMNVEV (reference sequence). The CDR3 loop spans 15 amino acids. CDR3 nucleotide sequence: TGTGCCAGCAGCTGGGGACTAGCGGGAGAAAACGAGCAGTACTTC. Its protein product is CASSWGLAGENEQYF.

The gene calls are TRBV28 and TRBJ1-2; TRBD1 matches at 8 bases. This CDR3 comprises 13 residues. Per germline, CDR1 MDHEN and CDR2 SYDVKM. After removal of 6 bases from V and 4 bases from J, the junction contained 4 bases not matched to a gene. CDR3 coding DNA: TGTGCCAGCAGGACAGGGGCCCTCTATGGCTACACCTTC. Protein product: CASRTGALYGYTF.

This clone appeared once. The chain combines TRBV4-1 with TRBJ2-1; D may be TRBD1 (6 bases). The germline gives CDR1 MGHRA, CDR2 YSYEKL. Trimming took 3 bases from V and 5 from J, leaving 17 bases between them. The CDR3 spans 16 residues. This CDR3 is CASSHPEDKGDNEQFF. The CDR3, as DNA: TGCGCCAGCAGCCATCCCGAGGACAAGGGGGACAATGAGCAGTTCTTC.

This clone was seen only once. The chain links TRBV5-6 to TRBJ2-5, with TRBD2 matching over 10 bases. The CDR3 totals 15 residues. Germline assignment: CDR1 SGHDT and CDR2 YYEEEE. Germline trimming cut 5 bases from V and 7 bases from J; bases unmatched to any gene: 11. CDR3 in amino acids: CASRKREGSLGTQYF. The DNA for the CDR3 is TGTGCCAGCAGGAAGCGGGAGGGGTCACTAGGGACCCAGTACTTC. Together with reference TRBV5-6 and TRBJ2-5, the CDR3 gives the full variable domain: DAGVTQSPTHLIKTRGQQVTLRCSPKSGHDTVSWYQQALGQGPQFIFQYYEEEERQRGNFPDRFSGHQFPNYSSELNVNALLLGDSALYLCASRKREGSLGTQYFGPGTRLLVL.

The count of this clone is one. The chain links TRBV11-1 to TRBJ2-1; 7 bases fit TRBD1. V was pared by 5 bases and J by 4 bases, with 5 bases of the junction left unmatched. This CDR3 contains 14 residues. Germline loops: CDR1 SGHAT, CDR2 FQDESV (reference sequence). The CDR3 loop is CASSTGTVYNEQFF. CDR3 in DNA: TGTGCCAGCAGCACCGGGACAGTGTACAATGAGCAGTTCTTC.

V is TRBV6-5 and J is TRBJ2-7; a possible D gene is TRBD2 (5 bases). This CDR3 is 12 amino acids long. V gave up 8 bases and J gave up 3 bases, with 11 bases separating them. Germline V CDR1 and CDR2: MNHEY, SVGAGI. Here the CDR3 reads CASWERSYEQYF. As DNA, the CDR3 is TGTGCCAGCTGGGAGAGGAGCTACGAGCAGTACTTC.

This rearrangement joins TRBV4-3 to TRBJ2-1; D unclear. The length of the CDR3 is 13 residues. Germline V lookup: CDR1 LGHNA, CDR2 YSLEER. The V and J ends lost 4 bases and 9 bases respectively, with 13 bases between them. The CDR3 sequence is CASSPRIGFEQFF. CDR3 nucleotide sequence: TGCGCCAGCAGCCCAAGAATCGGTTTTGAGCAGTTCTTC.

The J gene is TRBJ2-7, the V gene TRBV28; D call uncertain. The CDR3 length is 15 residues. Trimming stripped 3 bases from V and 8 bases from J, with 20 bases between. The V gene's germline CDR1 is MDHEN and CDR2 SYDVKM. CDR3 amino acids: CASSLSWASVAQQYF. CDR3 DNA: TGTGCCAGCAGTTTGTCGTGGGCGTCGGTGGCCCAGCAGTACTTC.

This sequence joins TRBV7-6 and TRBJ2-5, with TRBD2 matching over 12 bases. With 5 bases clipped from V and 4 bases from J, the junction kept 8 bases outside the gene matches. Germline loops: CDR1 SGHVS, CDR2 FNYEAQ. This CDR3 spans 16 amino acids. CDR3 protein: CASSLPTSGSGETQYF. The CDR3 DNA follows: TGTGCCAGCAGCCTTCCGACTAGCGGGAGTGGAGAGACCCAGTACTTC.

This chain links TRBV28 with TRBJ2-7; 8 positions agree with TRBD1. CDR3 length: 16 amino acids. CDR1 and CDR2 from the germline V gene are MDHEN and SYDVKM. Trimming cost V 7 bases and J 3 bases; bases outside gene matches: 14. The DNA of the CDR3 is TGTGCCAGCACCTTTTCAGGGGGCGATCCTAACTACGAGCAGTACTTC. Residues: CASTFSGGDPNYEQYF.

This chain uses TRBV6-2 or TRBV6-3 with TRBJ2-7; 8 nucleotides align to TRBD2. Germline CDR1 reads MNHEY; CDR2 reads SVGEGT. The CDR3 runs to 15 residues. With 5 bases clipped from V and 3 bases from J, the junction kept 9 bases outside the gene matches. CDR3 bases: TGTGCCAGCAGTCCAAAGGAACTAGCGGTCTACGAGCAGTACTTC. Translation gives CASSPKELAVYEQYF.

The genes are TRBV4-1 and TRBJ1-5; 10 nucleotides match TRBD1. Per the germline V gene, CDR1 is MGHRA and CDR2 is YSYEKL. With V trimmed by 6 bases and J by 2 bases, 4 bases remained unmatched. The CDR3 is made up of 15 amino acids. CDR3 amino acids: CASRRTGGGNQPQHF. The CDR3 coding sequence is TGCGCCAGCAGGAGGACAGGGGGTGGCAATCAGCCCCAGCATTTT.